Presented here are 23 T cell receptor beta chains from one specimen sequenced in a study of blood T cell repertoires in COVID-19. Repertoires were generated with immunoSEQ multiplex PCR, while TCRdb's copy carries only in-frame clones and drops some. The data contain roughly 100,000 clones, 76% of them seen just once; the ten biggest clones take up 5% to 7.5%. Sample: peripheral blood. The origin of the receptors is an elderly man with COVID-19, enrolled during active disease.

This clone has more than one count but fewer than ten. The chain has TRBV28 and TRBJ1-2, with 10 bases matching TRBD1. CDR3 length: 16 residues. Trimming at V came to 5 bases and at J to 8 bases, leaving 14 bases not matched to a gene. Germline V gene sequence: CDR1 MDHEN, CDR2 SYDVKM. The CDR3 DNA reads as TGTGCCAGCAGTATACCGGGGGGACAGGGGCTCGGCGGCTACACCTTC. It encodes CASSIPGGQGLGGYTF.

The gene calls are TRBV11-2 and TRBJ1-5; D is uncertain. In germline, CDR1 is SGHAT, CDR2 FQNNGV. The CDR3 totals 15 residues. V was clipped by 1 base and J by 2 bases, with 9 bases between them. CDR3 sequence reads: CASSLVLEGNQPQHF. The CDR3 DNA is TGTGCCAGCAGCTTAGTCCTTGAGGGCAATCAGCCCCAGCATTTT.

J is TRBJ1-6 and V is TRBV7-2, with 8 nucleotides matching TRBD1. This CDR3 has 15 amino acids. CDR1 SGHTA and CDR2 FQGNSA come from the germline V gene. V lost 1 base, J lost 5 bases, and 1 base stayed unmatched. CDR3 nucleotides: TGTGCCAGCAGCTTAGGGGACAGGAATAATTCACCCCTCCACTTT. Its protein product is CASSLGDRNNSPLHF.

The chain employs TRBV19 and TRBJ1-1, with no clear D. There are 12 residues in the CDR3. Germline V gives CDR1 LNHDA, CDR2 SQIVND (reference sequence). Trimming stripped 1 base from V and 8 bases from J, with 8 bases between. CDR3 loop: CASSIVGLEAFF. CDR3 sequence (DNA): TGTGCCAGTAGTATAGTTGGACTCGAAGCTTTCTTT.

The V and J genes are TRBV3-1 (or the pseudogene TRBV3-2) and TRBJ2-5; possibly TRBD2 for D (5 bases). Between the trimmed V and J ends, which lost 0 bases and 2 bases, there was a span of 13 bases. Germline lookup yields CDR1 LGHDT and CDR2 YNNKEL (reference sequence). The CDR3 loop spans 16 amino acids. The CDR3 nucleotides are TGTGCCAGCAGCCAAGATTTAGCGACCGGTCAAGAGACCCAGTACTTC. Translating it yields CASSQDLATGQETQYF.

The chain has TRBV2 and TRBJ2-7, with 8 bases aligning to TRBD1. With V trimmed by 7 bases and J by 5 bases, 13 bases remained unmatched. Per germline, CDR1 SNHLY and CDR2 FYNNEI. This CDR3 is built from 15 residues. The CDR3 nucleotides are TGTGCCAGCACCCGAATTGGACAGGGTTGGCACGAGCAGTACTTC. Translated: CASTRIGQGWHEQYF.

This clone was seen only a few times. V usage is TRBV27 and J usage is TRBJ2-7; weak D call: TRBD2 (5 bases). Per germline, CDR1 MNHEY and CDR2 SMNVEV (reference sequence). The CDR3 spans 11 residues. V was trimmed by 8 bases and J by 3 bases, leaving 8 bases between them. The CDR3 DNA reads TGTGCCAGCGGGAGTGGCTACGAGCAGTACTTC. Translating it yields CASGSGYEQYF.

The genes are TRBV30 and TRBJ2-7, with 11 bases that match TRBD2. The germline V gene has CDR1 GTSNPN and CDR2 SVGIG (reference sequence). The CDR3 has 18 amino acids. V trimming: 5 bases; J trimming: 2 bases; junction bases outside the gene matches: 17. The CDR3 sequence is CAWGRPTSGKVLTYEQYF. As DNA, the CDR3 is TGTGCCTGGGGGAGACCGACTAGCGGGAAAGTCCTTACCTACGAGCAGTACTTC.

The rearrangement links TRBV2 to TRBJ1-3; D call uncertain. The CDR3 runs 13 residues. Trimming removed 7 bases at V and 0 bases at J, with 7 bases between. Germline CDR1 is SNHLY and CDR2 is FYNNEI. The CDR3 DNA follows: TGTGCCAGCAACCCCGGCTCTGGAAACACCATATATTTT. Residues: CASNPGSGNTIYF.

The rearrangement links TRBV10-3 to TRBJ2-7, with D perhaps TRBD2 (5 bases). The CDR3 consists of 15 residues. Germline V gene sequence: CDR1 ENHRY, CDR2 SYGVKD. The V and J ends lost 6 bases and 0 bases respectively, with 15 bases between them. This CDR3 reads CAISWSGSLSYEQYF. CDR3 bases: TGTGCCATCAGCTGGTCGGGGAGCCTCTCCTACGAGCAGTACTTC.

This sequence joins TRBV7-6 and TRBJ2-2; maybe TRBD2 (5 bases). V was shortened by 2 bases and J by 4 bases, with 14 bases between the two germline ends. The V gene's germline CDR1 is SGHVS and CDR2 FNYEAQ. The CDR3 consists of 16 residues. The CDR3 loop reads CASSLTWRAGTGELFF. DNA of the CDR3: TGTGCCAGCAGCTTAACATGGCGGGCAGGCACCGGGGAGCTGTTTTTT.

The chain recombines TRBV11-2 with TRBJ1-2, with D tentatively TRBD1 (5 bases). The germline gives CDR1 SGHAT, CDR2 FQNNGV. The length of the CDR3 is 15 residues. With 1 base removed from V and 4 bases from J, the gap between germline ends came to 13 bases. The CDR3: CASSLGGSRTYGYTF. The CDR3 coding sequence is TGTGCCAGCAGCTTAGGGGGCAGCCGCACCTATGGCTACACCTTC. Looking up the rest from reference TRBV11-2 and TRBJ1-2 gives the full variable domain: EAGVAQSPRYKIIEKRQSVAFWCNPISGHATLYWYQQILGQGPKLLIQFQNNGVVDDSQLPKDRFSAERLKGVDSTLKIQPAKLEDSAVYLCASSLGGSRTYGYTFGSGTRLTVV.

The chain uses TRBV7-9 and TRBJ1-2, with 9 bases that match TRBD1. The V and J ends lost 5 bases and 4 bases, in that order; junction bases with no gene match: 8. The CDR3 contains 15 residues. Germline CDR1 SEHNR, CDR2 FQNEAQ (reference sequence). The CDR3 region is CASSPGQGTRYGYTF. In DNA, the CDR3 is TGTGCCAGCAGCCCTGGACAGGGGACTCGCTATGGCTACACCTTC. The whole variable domain, filled in from reference TRBV7-9 and TRBJ1-2, reads DTGVSQNPRHKITKRGQNVTFRCDPISEHNRLYWYRQTLGQGPEFLTYFQNEAQLEKSRLLSDRFSAERPKGSFSTLEIQRTEQGDSAMYLCASSPGQGTRYGYTFGSGTRLTVV.

The chain links TRBV6-5 to TRBJ2-2; 10 bases match TRBD1. The ends lost 0 bases at V and 6 bases at J; junction bases unmatched: 4. The length of the CDR3 is 16 residues. Germline lookup yields CDR1 MNHEY and CDR2 SVGAGI. The CDR3 sequence is CASSYSGTGDAGELFF. The CDR3 DNA is TGTGCCAGCAGTTACTCCGGGACAGGGGATGCCGGGGAGCTGTTTTTT.

This rearrangement joins TRBV19 to TRBJ2-7; D might be TRBD2 (6 bases). This CDR3 is built from 14 residues. The germline V gene encodes CDR1 LNHDA and CDR2 SQIVND (reference sequence). V lost 10 bases to trimming and J lost 5 bases, with 21 bases between them. The CDR3 is CATGLGEEGHEQYF. In nucleotides, the CDR3 is TGTGCCACGGGACTGGGGGAGGAAGGTCACGAGCAGTACTTC.

The chain carries TRBV1 and TRBJ2-7; the table's D call of TRBD1 was not tested on the DNA. TRBV1 is labeled a pseudogene. CDR3 length: 15 residues. CDR3 sequence: CTSSNRDRARNEQYF. The CDR3 DNA follows: TGCACCAGCAGCAACCGGGACAGGGCTCGGAACGAGCAGTACTTC.

This clone was recorded a few times. The chain couples TRBV5-5 to TRBJ1-2; D unclear. This CDR3 spans 12 amino acids. V gave up 0 bases and J gave up 5 bases, with 5 bases separating them. The germline V gene has CDR1 SGHKS and CDR2 YYEKEE (reference sequence). Here the CDR3 DNA reads TGTGCCAGCAGCTTGGACGGTTATGGCTACACCTTC. Its translation is CASSLDGYGYTF.

The chain combines TRBV28 with TRBJ2-5, with 8 bases lining up with TRBD1. V dropped 6 bases and J dropped 5; count of bases not matched to a gene: 11. CDR1 and CDR2 from the germline V gene are MDHEN and SYDVKM. This CDR3 has 15 residues. The CDR3 region is CASSSLTGDRETQYF. The CDR3, as DNA: TGTGCCAGCAGCTCCCTGACAGGGGATAGGGAGACCCAGTACTTC.

This clone was seen once. The chain carries TRBV6-2 or TRBV6-3 and TRBJ1-5; perhaps TRBD1 as D (6 bases). V was trimmed by 5 bases and J by 1 base, leaving 9 bases between them. The CDR3 has 14 residues. Germline assignment: CDR1 MNHEY and CDR2 SVGEGT. The CDR3 spells CASSAQGSNQPQHF. The CDR3 DNA follows: TGTGCCAGCAGTGCCCAGGGGAGCAATCAGCCCCAGCATTTT.

V gene TRBV5-3 combines with J gene TRBJ1-5; D is unresolved. TRBV5-3 carries the ORF label, with uncertain function. The V gene lost 0 bases and the J gene lost 1 base, with 11 bases spanning the gap. CDR3 size: 16 residues. CDR3 amino acids: CARSLDREKSNQPQHF. The CDR3 DNA reads TGTGCCAGAAGCTTGGACCGGGAGAAGAGCAATCAGCCCCAGCATTTT.

Only a few counts were recorded for this clone. The gene calls are TRBV6-9 and TRBJ2-7; D gene ambiguous. V was trimmed by 2 bases and J by 0 bases, leaving 14 bases between them. The CDR3 has 16 residues. CDR1 and CDR2 from the germline V gene are MNHGY and SVAAGI. CDR3 region: CASSYRLPLPSYEQYF. In DNA, the CDR3 is TGTGCCAGCAGTTATCGTCTCCCTCTCCCCTCCTACGAGCAGTACTTC.

The rearrangement links TRBV18 to TRBJ1-4; D unresolved. The CDR3 runs to 14 residues. Germline loops: CDR1 KGHSH, CDR2 LQKENI. V lost 5 bases, J lost 7 bases, and 14 bases lay in between. DNA of the CDR3: TGTGCCAGCTCAGGGCCCAACCGCGCTGAAAAACTGTTTTTT. It translates to CASSGPNRAEKLFF.

CDR3 loop: CASSSPAQGTSGRAAEQYF. CDR3 bases: TGTGCCAGCAGTTCCCCCGCGCAGGGGACTAGCGGGAGGGCCGCCGAGCAGTACTTC. The V and J genes are TRBV28 and TRBJ2-7, with 16 bases fitting TRBD2. From germline, CDR1 is MDHEN and CDR2 SYDVKM. The V and J ends lost 4 bases and 6 bases, in that order; junction bases with no gene match: 15. This CDR3 spans 19 amino acids.